This T cell receptor (beta chain) originates from a study of T cell changes during pregnancy in multiple sclerosis (dated by TCRdb to about 2019). Turning to the overall study: The study examined how the T cell repertoire changed over the course of pregnancy in women with multiple sclerosis.

Library creation used the immunoSEQ multiplex PCR assay. TCRdb took over this immuneACCESS table, retaining in-frame rearrangements with V and J assigned. Such tables are incomplete; in checked studies, under half of the missing clones stem from an unresolved V gene, and the remainder is unexplained. This sample is represented by approximately 70,000 clones; just over 90% of them were singletons. The ten largest make up around 1.3% of the sample. The germline V end is reduced by 4 bases and the J end by 0 bases; junction bases left unmatched: 10. The germline V gene sets CDR1 to LGHNT and CDR2 to FRNRAP. The CDR3 holds 17 amino acids from the cysteine to the phenylalanine. Only CDR3 DNA is held: 51 bases, read in frame from base 1. Points on this clone: Its antigen remains undetermined. Base qualities are missing; no much larger clone stands one base away.

The sequencing used peripheral blood, collected in the second trimester of pregnancy. The sequence links TRBV12-5 to TRBJ1-1; TRBD1 fits 8 bases in the junction. This TCR came from a female donor in good health, enrolled as a control in a pregnancy study. The CDR3 is CASGSGSGGYMNTEAFF. Read as DNA, the sequence is TGTGCTAGTGGTTCGGGTTCAGGGGGCTACATGAACACTGAAGCTTTCTTT.